Below, one T cell receptor (beta chain) is given with its context. This sample was taken from a study of blood T cell repertoires in COVID-19. Trimming pared 6 bases from V and 7 bases from J, leaving 11 bases between. The CDR3 contains 12 residues. Germline V gene lookup returns CDR1 MNHEY and CDR2 SMNVEV (reference sequence). Method: immunoSEQ multiplex PCR; TCRdb's copy keeps in-frame clones and lacks some. The data contain under 250,000 clones, around 82% of them singletons. The TCR originated in a woman in her forties or fifties with acute or convalescent COVID-19. Sequencing was performed on peripheral blood. The V gene is TRBV27, the J gene TRBJ2-3; D gene uncertain. The CDR3 sequence: CASSSSTYTQYF. The CDR3 region has the DNA TGTGCCAGCAGCTCATCTACTTATACGCAGTATTTT.